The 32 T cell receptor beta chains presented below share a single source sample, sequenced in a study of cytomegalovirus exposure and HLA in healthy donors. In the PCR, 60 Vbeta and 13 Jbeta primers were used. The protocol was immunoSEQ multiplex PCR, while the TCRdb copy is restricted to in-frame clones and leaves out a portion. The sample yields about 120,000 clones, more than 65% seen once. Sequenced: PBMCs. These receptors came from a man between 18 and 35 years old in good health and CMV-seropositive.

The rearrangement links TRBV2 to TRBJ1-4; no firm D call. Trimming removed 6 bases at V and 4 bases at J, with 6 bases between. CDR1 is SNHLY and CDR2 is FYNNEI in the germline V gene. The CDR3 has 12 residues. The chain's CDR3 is CASRQLNEKLFF. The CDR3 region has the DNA TGTGCCAGCAGACAGCTTAATGAAAAACTGTTTTTT. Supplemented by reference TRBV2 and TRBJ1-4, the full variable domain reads EPEVTQTPSHQVTQMGQEVILRCVPISNHLYFYWYRQILGQKVEFLVSFYNNEISEKSEIFDDQFSVERPDGSNFTLKIRSTKLEDSAMYFCASRQLNEKLFFGSGTQLSVL.

CDR3 DNA: TGTGCCAGCAGTGGACAGGGGGCCCCCGGGGAGCTGTTTTTT. Its protein product is CASSGQGAPGELFF. The chain carries TRBV25-1 and TRBJ2-2; the match to TRBD1 covers 10 bases. V lost 4 bases to trimming and J lost 6 bases; unmatched junction nucleotides: 2. The CDR3 is 14 residues long. Per the germline V gene, CDR1 is MGHDK and CDR2 is SYGVNS.

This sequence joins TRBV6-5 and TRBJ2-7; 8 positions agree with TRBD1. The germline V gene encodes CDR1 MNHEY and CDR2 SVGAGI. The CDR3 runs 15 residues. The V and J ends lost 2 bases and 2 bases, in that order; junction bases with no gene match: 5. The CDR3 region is CASSYDGQGPYEQYF. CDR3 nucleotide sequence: TGTGCCAGCAGTTACGATGGACAGGGCCCCTACGAGCAGTACTTC.

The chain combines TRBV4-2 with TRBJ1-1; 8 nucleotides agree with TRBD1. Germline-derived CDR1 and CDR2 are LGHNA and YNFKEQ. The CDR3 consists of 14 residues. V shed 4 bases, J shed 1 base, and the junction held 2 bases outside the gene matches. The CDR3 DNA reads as TGTGCCAGCAGCCGACAGGGGCGGAACACTGAAGCTTTCTTT. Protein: CASSRQGRNTEAFF.

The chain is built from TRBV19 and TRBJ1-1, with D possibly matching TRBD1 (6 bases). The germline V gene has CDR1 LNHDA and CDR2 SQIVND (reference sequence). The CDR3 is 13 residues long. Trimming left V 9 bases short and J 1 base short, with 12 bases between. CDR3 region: CASLRGANTEAFF. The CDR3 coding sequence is TGTGCCAGCCTCCGGGGGGCGAACACTGAAGCTTTCTTT.

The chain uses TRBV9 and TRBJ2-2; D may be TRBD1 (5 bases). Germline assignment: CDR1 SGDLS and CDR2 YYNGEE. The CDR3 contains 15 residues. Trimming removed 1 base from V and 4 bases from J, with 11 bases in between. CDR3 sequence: CASSVRGISTGELFF. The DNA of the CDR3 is TGTGCCAGCAGCGTAAGGGGTATAAGCACCGGGGAGCTGTTTTTT. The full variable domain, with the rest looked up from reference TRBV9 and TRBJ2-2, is DSGVTQTPKHLITATGQRVTLRCSPRSGDLSVYWYQQSLDQGLQFLIQYYNGEERAKGNILERFSAQQFPDLHSELNLSSLELGDSALYFCASSVRGISTGELFFGEGSRLTVL.

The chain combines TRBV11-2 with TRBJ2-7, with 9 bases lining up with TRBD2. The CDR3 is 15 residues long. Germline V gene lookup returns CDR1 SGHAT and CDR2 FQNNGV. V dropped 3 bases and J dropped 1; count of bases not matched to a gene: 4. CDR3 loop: CASSFTAGGSYEQYF. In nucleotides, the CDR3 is TGTGCCAGCAGCTTCACGGCGGGGGGGTCCTACGAGCAGTACTTC.

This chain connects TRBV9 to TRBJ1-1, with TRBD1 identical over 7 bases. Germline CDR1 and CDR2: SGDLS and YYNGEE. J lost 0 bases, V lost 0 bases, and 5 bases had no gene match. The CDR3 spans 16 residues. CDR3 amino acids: CASSVVGQSMNTEAFF. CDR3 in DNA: TGTGCCAGCAGCGTAGTGGGACAGTCCATGAACACTGAAGCTTTCTTT. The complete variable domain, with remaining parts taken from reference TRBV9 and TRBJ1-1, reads DSGVTQTPKHLITATGQRVTLRCSPRSGDLSVYWYQQSLDQGLQFLIQYYNGEERAKGNILERFSAQQFPDLHSELNLSSLELGDSALYFCASSVVGQSMNTEAFFGQGTRLTVV.

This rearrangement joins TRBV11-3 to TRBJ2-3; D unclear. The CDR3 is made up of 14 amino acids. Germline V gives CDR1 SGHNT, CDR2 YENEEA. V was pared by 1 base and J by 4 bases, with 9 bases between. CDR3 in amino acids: CASSLVTRSDTQYF. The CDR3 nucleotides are TGTGCCAGCAGCTTAGTGACACGATCAGATACGCAGTATTTT. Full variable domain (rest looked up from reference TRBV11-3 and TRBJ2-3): EAGVVQSPRYKIIEKKQPVAFWCNPISGHNTLYWYLQNLGQGPELLIRYENEEAVDDSQLPKDRFSAERLKGVDSTLKIQPAELGDSAVYLCASSLVTRSDTQYFGPGTRLTVL.

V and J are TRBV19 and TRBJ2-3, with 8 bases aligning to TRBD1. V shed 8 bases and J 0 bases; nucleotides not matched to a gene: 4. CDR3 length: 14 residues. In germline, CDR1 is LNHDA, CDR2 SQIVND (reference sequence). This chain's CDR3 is CASRNRGSTDTQYF. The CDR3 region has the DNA TGTGCCAGTCGCAACAGGGGGAGCACAGATACGCAGTATTTT. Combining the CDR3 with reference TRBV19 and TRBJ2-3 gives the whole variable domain DGGITQSPKYLFRKEGQNVTLSCEQNLNHDAMYWYRQDPGQGLRLIYYSQIVNDFQKGDIAEGYSVSREKKESFPLTVTSAQKNPTAFYLCASRNRGSTDTQYFGPGTRLTVL.

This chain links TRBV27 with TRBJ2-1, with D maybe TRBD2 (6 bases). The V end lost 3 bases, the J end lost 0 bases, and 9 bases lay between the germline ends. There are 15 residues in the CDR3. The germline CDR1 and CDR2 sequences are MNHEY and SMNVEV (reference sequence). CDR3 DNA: TGTGCCAGCAGTTTGTCAGCGGGCTCCTACAATGAGCAGTTCTTC. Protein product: CASSLSAGSYNEQFF.

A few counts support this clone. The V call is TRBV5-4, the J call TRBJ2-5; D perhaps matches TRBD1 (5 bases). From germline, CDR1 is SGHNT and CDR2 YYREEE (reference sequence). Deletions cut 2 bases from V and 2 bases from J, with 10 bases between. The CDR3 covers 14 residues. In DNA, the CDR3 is TGTGCCAGCAGCTTAGGGGCAGGTCAAGAGACCCAGTACTTC. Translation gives CASSLGAGQETQYF.

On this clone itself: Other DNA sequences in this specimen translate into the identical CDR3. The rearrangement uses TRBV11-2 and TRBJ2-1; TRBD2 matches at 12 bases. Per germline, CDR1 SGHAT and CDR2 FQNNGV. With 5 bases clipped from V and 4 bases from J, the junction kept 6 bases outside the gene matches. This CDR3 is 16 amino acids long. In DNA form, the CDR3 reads TGTGCCAGCAGCCCCAGACTAGCGGGGGTGTACAATGAGCAGTTCTTC. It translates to CASSPRLAGVYNEQFF.

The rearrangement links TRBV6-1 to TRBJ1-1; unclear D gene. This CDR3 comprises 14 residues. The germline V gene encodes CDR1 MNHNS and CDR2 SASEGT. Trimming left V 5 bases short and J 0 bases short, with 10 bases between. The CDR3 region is CASSPTDLNTEAFF. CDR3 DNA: TGTGCCAGCAGTCCGACCGACTTGAACACTGAAGCTTTCTTT.

CDR3 in DNA: TGTGCCAGCAGTGTGTCGGACAGCTACGAGCAGTACTTC. Its translation is CASSVSDSYEQYF. This chain joins TRBV6-1 and TRBJ2-7; the D gene is possibly TRBD1 (6 bases). V dropped 4 bases and J dropped 3 bases, with 10 bases sitting between them. Looked up from germline, CDR1 is MNHNS and CDR2 is SASEGT. The CDR3 has 13 amino acids.

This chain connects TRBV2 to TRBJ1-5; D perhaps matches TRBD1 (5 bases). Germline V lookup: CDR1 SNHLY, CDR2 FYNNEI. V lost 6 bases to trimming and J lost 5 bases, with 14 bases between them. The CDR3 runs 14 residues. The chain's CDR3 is CASRGPWGDQPQHF. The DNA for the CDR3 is TGTGCCAGCAGGGGACCCTGGGGGGATCAGCCCCAGCATTTT.

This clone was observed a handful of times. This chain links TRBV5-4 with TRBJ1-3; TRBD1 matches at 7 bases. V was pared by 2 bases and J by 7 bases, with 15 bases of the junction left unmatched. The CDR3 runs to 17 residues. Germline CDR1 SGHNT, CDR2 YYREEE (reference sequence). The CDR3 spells CASSFLDPTGLRNTIYF. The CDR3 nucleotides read TGTGCCAGCAGCTTCCTTGACCCGACAGGGCTTCGGAACACCATATATTTT.

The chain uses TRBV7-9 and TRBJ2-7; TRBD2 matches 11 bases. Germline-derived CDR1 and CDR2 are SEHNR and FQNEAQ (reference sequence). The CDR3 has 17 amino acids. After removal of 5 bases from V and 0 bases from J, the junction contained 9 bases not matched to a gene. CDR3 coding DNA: TGTGCCAGCAGCGCTATCCTTACTAGCGGGAGCTCCTACGAGCAGTACTTC. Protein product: CASSAILTSGSSYEQYF.

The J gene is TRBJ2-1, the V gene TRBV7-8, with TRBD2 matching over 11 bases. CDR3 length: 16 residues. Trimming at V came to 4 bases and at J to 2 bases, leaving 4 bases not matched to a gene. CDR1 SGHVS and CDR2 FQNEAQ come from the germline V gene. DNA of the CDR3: TGTGCCAGCAGCTCTCCGGGACTAGCGGCCTACAATGAGCAGTTCTTC. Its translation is CASSSPGLAAYNEQFF.

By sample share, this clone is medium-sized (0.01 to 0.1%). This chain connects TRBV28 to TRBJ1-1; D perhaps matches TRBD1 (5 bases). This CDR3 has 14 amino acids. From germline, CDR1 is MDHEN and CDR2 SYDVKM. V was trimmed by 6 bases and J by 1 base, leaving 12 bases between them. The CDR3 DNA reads TGTGCCAGCAGCCGGGGAGGGACGAACACTGAAGCTTTCTTT. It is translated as CASSRGGTNTEAFF.

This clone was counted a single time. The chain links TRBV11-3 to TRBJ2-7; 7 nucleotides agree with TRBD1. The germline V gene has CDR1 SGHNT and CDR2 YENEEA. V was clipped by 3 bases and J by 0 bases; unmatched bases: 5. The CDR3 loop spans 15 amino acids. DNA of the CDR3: TGTGCCAGCAGCTTCGGCAGGGGGAGCTCCTACGAGCAGTACTTC. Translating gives CASSFGRGSSYEQYF.

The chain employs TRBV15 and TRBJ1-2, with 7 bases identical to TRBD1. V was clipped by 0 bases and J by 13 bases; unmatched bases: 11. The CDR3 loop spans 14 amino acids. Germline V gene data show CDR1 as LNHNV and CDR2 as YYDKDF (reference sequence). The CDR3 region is CATSRDSFRQGVTF. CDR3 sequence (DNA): TGTGCCACCAGCAGAGATTCGTTCAGACAGGGAGTCACCTTC. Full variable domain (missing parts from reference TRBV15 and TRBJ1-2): DAMVIQNPRYQVTQFGKPVTLSCSQTLNHNVMYWYQQKSSQAPKLLFHYYDKDFNNEADTPDNFQSRRPNTSFCFLDIRSPGLGDTAMYLCATSRDSFRQGVTFGSGTRLTVV.

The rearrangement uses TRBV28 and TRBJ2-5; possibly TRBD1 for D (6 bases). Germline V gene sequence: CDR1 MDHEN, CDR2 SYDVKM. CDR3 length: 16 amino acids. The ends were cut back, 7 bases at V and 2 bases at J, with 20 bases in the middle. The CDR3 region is CASNLEGRGQQETQYF. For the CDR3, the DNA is TGTGCCAGCAACCTCGAAGGGAGAGGACAGCAAGAGACCCAGTACTTC.

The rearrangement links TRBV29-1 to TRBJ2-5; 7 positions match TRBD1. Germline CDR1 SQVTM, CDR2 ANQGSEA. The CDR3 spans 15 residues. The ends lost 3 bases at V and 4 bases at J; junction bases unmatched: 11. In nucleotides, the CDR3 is TGCAGCGTTGACCGAGCCGGGACAGTTGGAGAGACCCAGTACTTC. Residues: CSVDRAGTVGETQYF.

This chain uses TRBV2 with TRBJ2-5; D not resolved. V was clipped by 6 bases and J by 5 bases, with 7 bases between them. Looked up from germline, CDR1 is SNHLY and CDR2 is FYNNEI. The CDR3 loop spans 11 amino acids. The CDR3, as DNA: TGTGCCAGCAGCGAGGTGGAGACCCAGTACTTC. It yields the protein CASSEVETQYF.

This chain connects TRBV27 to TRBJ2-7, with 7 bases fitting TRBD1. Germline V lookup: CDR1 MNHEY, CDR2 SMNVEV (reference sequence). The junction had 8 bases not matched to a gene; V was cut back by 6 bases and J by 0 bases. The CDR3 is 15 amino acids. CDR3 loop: CASRLGQASSYEQYF. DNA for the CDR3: TGTGCCAGCAGGCTAGGACAGGCTAGCTCCTACGAGCAGTACTTC.

The CDR3 spells CASSQAWTGGSYEQYF. The CDR3 nucleotides are TGCGCCAGCAGCCAAGCCTGGACAGGGGGCTCCTACGAGCAGTACTTC. The chain combines TRBV4-1 with TRBJ2-7, with 10 bases matching TRBD1. Germline V lookup: CDR1 MGHRA, CDR2 YSYEKL. The CDR3 loop spans 16 amino acids. V gave up 1 base and J gave up 0 bases; unmatched junction bases: 3.

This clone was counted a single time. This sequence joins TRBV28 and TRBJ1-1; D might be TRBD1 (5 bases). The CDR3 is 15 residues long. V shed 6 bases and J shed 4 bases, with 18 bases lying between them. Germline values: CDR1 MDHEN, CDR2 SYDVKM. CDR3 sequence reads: CASSPPAQGGTEAFF. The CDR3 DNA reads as TGTGCCAGCAGCCCTCCGGCCCAGGGTGGCACTGAAGCTTTCTTT.

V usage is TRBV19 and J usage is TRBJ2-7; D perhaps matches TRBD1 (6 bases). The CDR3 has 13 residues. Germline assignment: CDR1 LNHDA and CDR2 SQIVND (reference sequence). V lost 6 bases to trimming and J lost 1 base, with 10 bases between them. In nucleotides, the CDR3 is TGTGCCAGTAGCACAGGGAATTCCTACGAGCAGTACTTC. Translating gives CASSTGNSYEQYF. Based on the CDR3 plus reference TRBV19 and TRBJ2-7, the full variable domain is DGGITQSPKYLFRKEGQNVTLSCEQNLNHDAMYWYRQDPGQGLRLIYYSQIVNDFQKGDIAEGYSVSREKKESFPLTVTSAQKNPTAFYLCASSTGNSYEQYFGPGTRLTVT.

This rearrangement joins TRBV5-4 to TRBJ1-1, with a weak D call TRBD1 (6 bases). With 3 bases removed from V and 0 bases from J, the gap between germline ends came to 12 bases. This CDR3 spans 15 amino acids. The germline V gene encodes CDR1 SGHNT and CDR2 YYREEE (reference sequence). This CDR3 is CASSSPGHLNTEAFF. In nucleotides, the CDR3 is TGTGCCAGCAGCTCACCGGGACACCTGAACACTGAAGCTTTCTTT.

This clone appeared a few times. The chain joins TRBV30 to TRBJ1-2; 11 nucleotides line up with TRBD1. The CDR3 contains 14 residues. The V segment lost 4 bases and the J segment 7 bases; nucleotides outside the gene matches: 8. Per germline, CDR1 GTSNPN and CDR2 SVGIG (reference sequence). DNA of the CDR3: TGTGCCTGGATTCCTGGACAGGGGGCTCGTGGCTACACCTTC. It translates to CAWIPGQGARGYTF.

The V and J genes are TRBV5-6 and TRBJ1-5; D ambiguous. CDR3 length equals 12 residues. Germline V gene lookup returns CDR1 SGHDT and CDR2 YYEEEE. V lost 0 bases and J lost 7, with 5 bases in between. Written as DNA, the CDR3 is TGTGCCAGCAGCTTGGTCGGGCAGCCCCAGCATTTT. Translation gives CASSLVGQPQHF.